Given below is one T cell receptor (beta chain) in context. What it binds is unknown. One entry per CDR3 protein, called by TCRdb with MiXCR from the 5' RACE reads. The repertoire consists of 50,000 to 60,000 distinct CDR3 sequences, with approximately 10% occurring once and the leading ten covering around 21%. The record originates from a study of early T cells in non-severe SARS-CoV-2 infection. Study findings and constraints: VDJdb-based matching was biased toward anti-spike CD8 responses and missed private and CD4 specificities.

V lost 7 bases to trimming and J lost 5 bases, with 11 bases between them. The CDR3 has 12 amino acids. CDR1 is SGHTA and CDR2 is FQGNSA in the germline V gene. V usage is TRBV7-2 and J usage is TRBJ1-1, with TRBD1 as a possible D gene (5 bases). Source material: whole blood. The sequence was obtained from an adult who was a healthcare worker with PCR-confirmed SARS-CoV-2 infection or an uninfected control (not recorded which). The CDR3 DNA sequence: TGTGCCAGCACAGAATCAGGGACTGAAGCTTTCTTT. It encodes CASTESGTEAFF.